Each of the 16 T cell receptor beta chains below was sequenced from the same sample in a study of cytomegalovirus exposure and HLA in healthy donors. The PCR made use of 60 Vbeta and 13 Jbeta primers. Only in-frame clones appear in the TCRdb table, and some are missing; sequencing was by immunoSEQ multiplex PCR. The sample lists under 85,000 clones, 60% to 80% occurring once. The specimen sequenced was PBMCs. Source of these receptors: a man between 40 and 49 years old in good health and CMV-seropositive.

This sequence joins TRBV6-5 and TRBJ1-3; D is unclear. Trimming removed 9 bases at V and 0 bases at J, with 9 bases between. Germline-derived CDR1 and CDR2 are MNHEY and SVGAGI. This CDR3 is 13 amino acids long. The CDR3 bases are TGTGCCAGTCGGTCAGGCTCTGGAAACACCATATATTTT. Translated, it gives CASRSGSGNTIYF.

J is TRBJ1-2 and V is TRBV11-3; a weak D match, TRBD1 (5 bases). Trimming shortened V by 5 bases and J by 2 bases, and 15 bases separated the two germline ends. The CDR3 has 15 residues. Germline CDR1 SGHNT, CDR2 YENEEA. The CDR3 is CASSPYGTENYGYTF. The CDR3 coding sequence is TGTGCCAGCAGCCCCTACGGGACTGAAAACTATGGCTACACCTTC.

This sequence joins TRBV19 and TRBJ2-7, with 7 bases identical to TRBD2. With 1 base clipped from V and 6 bases from J, the junction kept 3 bases outside the gene matches. This CDR3 has 13 amino acids. Germline V CDR1 and CDR2: LNHDA, SQIVND (reference sequence). The CDR3 DNA reads as TGTGCCAGTAGTATAGCGGGAGGTCGCGAGCAGTACTTC. Translated: CASSIAGGREQYF.

V and J are TRBV15 and TRBJ1-5; D is ambiguous. Trimming shortened V by 5 bases and J by 4 bases, and 12 bases separated the two germline ends. In germline, CDR1 is LNHNV, CDR2 YYDKDF (reference sequence). This CDR3 is built from 14 residues. The CDR3 loop is CATSQMGLNQPQHF. The CDR3 bases are TGTGCCACCAGCCAGATGGGCCTTAATCAGCCCCAGCATTTT.

V and J are TRBV4-1 and TRBJ2-7; no clear D. The V gene's germline CDR1 is MGHRA and CDR2 YSYEKL. V gave up 0 bases and J gave up 2 bases, with 8 bases separating them. This CDR3 is 14 amino acids long. CDR3 amino acids: CASSQETLTYEQYF. CDR3 sequence (DNA): TGCGCCAGCAGCCAAGAGACACTCACCTACGAGCAGTACTTC.

The genes are TRBV6-4 and TRBJ1-2, with 8 bases identical to TRBD1. V dropped 4 bases and J dropped 8; count of bases not matched to a gene: 9. This CDR3 comprises 14 residues. Germline loops: CDR1 MRHNA, CDR2 SNTAGT. The CDR3 DNA reads as TGTGCCAGCAGTGTATCTCAGGGGGCGCGGGGCTACACCTTC. It yields the protein CASSVSQGARGYTF.

This chain uses TRBV4-3 with TRBJ2-3, with a weak D call TRBD2 (6 bases). The CDR3 length is 21 residues. V lost 0 bases, J lost 2 bases, and 27 bases lay in between. Germline loops: CDR1 LGHNA, CDR2 YSLEER. The CDR3: CASSQDKAAARENHNTDTQYF. The CDR3 DNA follows: TGCGCCAGCAGCCAAGATAAGGCAGCTGCCCGGGAGAATCACAACACAGATACGCAGTATTTT.

The CDR3 loop reads CSVTGEGVNYGYTF. CDR3 nucleotide sequence: TGCAGCGTTACCGGTGAGGGCGTAAACTATGGCTACACCTTC. The genes are TRBV29-1 and TRBJ1-2, with D unresolved. The CDR3 spans 14 residues. Trimming shortened V by 5 bases and J by 2 bases, and 15 bases separated the two germline ends. Germline V CDR1 and CDR2: SQVTM, ANQGSEA.

The chain joins TRBV10-3 to TRBJ2-1, with TRBD1 matching over 8 bases. V lost 0 bases and J lost 8; bases outside the gene matches: 12. Germline CDR1 is ENHRY and CDR2 is SYGVKD. The CDR3 is made up of 17 amino acids. The CDR3 reads CAISESSQGGSMDEQFF. The CDR3 DNA is TGTGCCATCAGTGAGTCCTCACAGGGGGGTTCTATGGATGAGCAGTTCTTC.

The chain combines TRBV4-2 with TRBJ2-1; TRBD2 agrees at 9 bases. The length of the CDR3 is 14 residues. CDR1 and CDR2 from the germline V gene are LGHNA and YNFKEQ. V gave up 1 base and J gave up 12 bases; unmatched junction bases: 7. CDR3 amino acids: CASSQVTLAGRQFF. DNA for the CDR3: TGTGCCAGCAGCCAAGTCACCCTAGCGGGGAGGCAGTTCTTC.

The chain combines TRBV6-5 with TRBJ2-1, with TRBD2 as a possible D gene (6 bases). V lost 0 bases and J lost 4, with 10 bases in between. The CDR3 is 15 amino acids. Germline-derived CDR1 and CDR2 are MNHEY and SVGAGI. CDR3 sequence reads: CASSYSIGGYNEQFF. CDR3 nucleotide sequence: TGTGCCAGCAGTTACTCGATCGGGGGTTACAATGAGCAGTTCTTC.

The chain uses TRBV11-2 and TRBJ2-7; D may be TRBD2 (6 bases). The CDR3 runs 14 residues. Looked up from germline, CDR1 is SGHAT and CDR2 is FQNNGV. V lost 5 bases to trimming and J lost 3 bases, with 14 bases between them. CDR3 sequence reads: CASSLTQAGYEQYF. The CDR3 region has the DNA TGTGCCAGCAGCCTAACCCAAGCGGGCTACGAGCAGTACTTC.

The chain uses TRBV6-5 and TRBJ2-7, with a possible D match to TRBD1 (5 bases). Per germline, CDR1 MNHEY and CDR2 SVGAGI. The CDR3 sequence is 15 residues long. V lost 0 bases to trimming and J lost 1 base, with 10 bases between them. CDR3 in amino acids: CASSYSRDPSYEQYF. The CDR3, as DNA: TGTGCCAGCAGTTACTCCAGGGATCCTTCCTACGAGCAGTACTTC.

A note on this clone: The same CDR3 also results from other DNA sequences found in this sample. The rearrangement joins TRBV6-5 to TRBJ2-3, with a weak D call TRBD2 (6 bases). The CDR3 loop spans 14 amino acids. Germline lookup yields CDR1 MNHEY and CDR2 SVGAGI. The V end was cut by 4 bases, the J end by 3 bases, with 11 bases between. CDR3 bases: TGTGCCAGCAGTTCGCAGGGACTTACAGATACGCAGTATTTT. It is translated as CASSSQGLTDTQYF.

The chain employs TRBV5-1 and TRBJ2-3, with 9 bases aligning to TRBD2. The CDR3 loop spans 18 amino acids. The V gene end was trimmed by 4 bases and the J gene end by 1 base; junction bases not matched to a gene: 13. Germline CDR1 is SGHRS and CDR2 is YFSETQ. CDR3 nucleotide sequence: TGCGCCAGCAGCACGGGAACCCTAGGCGGGAGGGGCACAGATACGCAGTATTTT. Encoded protein: CASSTGTLGGRGTDTQYF.

The rearrangement joins TRBV11-2 to TRBJ1-3; D possibly corresponds to TRBD1 (6 bases). V lost 2 bases and J lost 2, with 16 bases in between. This CDR3 is built from 17 residues. CDR1 and CDR2 (germline): SGHAT, FQNNGV. This CDR3 reads CASSLWRPDSTGNTIYF. The CDR3 DNA sequence: TGTGCCAGCAGCTTATGGAGGCCGGACAGCACTGGAAACACCATATATTTT.